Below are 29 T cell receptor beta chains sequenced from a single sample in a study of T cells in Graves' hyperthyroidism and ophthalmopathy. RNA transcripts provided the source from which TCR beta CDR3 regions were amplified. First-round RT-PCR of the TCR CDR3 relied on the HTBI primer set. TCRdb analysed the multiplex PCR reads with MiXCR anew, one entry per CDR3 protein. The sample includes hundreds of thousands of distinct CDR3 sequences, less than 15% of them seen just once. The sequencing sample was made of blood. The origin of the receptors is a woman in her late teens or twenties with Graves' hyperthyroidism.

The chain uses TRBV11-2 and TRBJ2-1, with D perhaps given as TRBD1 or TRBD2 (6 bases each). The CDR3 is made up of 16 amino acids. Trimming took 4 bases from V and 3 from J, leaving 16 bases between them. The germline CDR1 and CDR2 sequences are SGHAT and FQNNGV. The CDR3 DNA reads TGTGCCAGCAGCTCCATTCAGGGGCGGGACTACAATGAGCAGTTCTTC. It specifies CASSSIQGRDYNEQFF.

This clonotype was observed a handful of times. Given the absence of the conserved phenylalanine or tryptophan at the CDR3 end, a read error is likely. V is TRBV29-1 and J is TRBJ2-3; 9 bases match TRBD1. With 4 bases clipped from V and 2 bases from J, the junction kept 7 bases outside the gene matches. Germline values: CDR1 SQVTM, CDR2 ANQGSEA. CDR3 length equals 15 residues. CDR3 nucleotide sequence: TGCAGCGTTGCCAGACAGGGGGGAAACACAGATACGCAGTATTTA. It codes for CSVARQGGNTDTQYL.

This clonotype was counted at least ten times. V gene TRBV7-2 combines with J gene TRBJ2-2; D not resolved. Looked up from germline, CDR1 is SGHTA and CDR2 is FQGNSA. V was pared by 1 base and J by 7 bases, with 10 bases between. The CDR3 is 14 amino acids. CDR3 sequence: CASSLVREGGELFF. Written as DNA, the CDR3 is TGTGCCAGCAGCTTAGTACGCGAAGGCGGGGAGCTGTTTTTT.

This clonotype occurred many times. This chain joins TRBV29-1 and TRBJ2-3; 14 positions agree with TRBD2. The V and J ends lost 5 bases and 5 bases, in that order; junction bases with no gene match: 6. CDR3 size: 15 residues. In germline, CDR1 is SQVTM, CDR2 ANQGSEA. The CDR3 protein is CSVSRLAGGGDTQYF. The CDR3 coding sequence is TGCAGCGTTTCGCGACTAGCGGGAGGGGGAGATACGCAGTATTTT.

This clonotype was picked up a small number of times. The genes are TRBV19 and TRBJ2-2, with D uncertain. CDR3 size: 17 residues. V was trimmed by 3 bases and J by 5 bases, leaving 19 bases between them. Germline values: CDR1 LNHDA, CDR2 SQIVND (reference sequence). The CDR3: CASSIAARVGWTGELFF. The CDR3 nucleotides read TGTGCCAGTAGTATCGCCGCTAGAGTCGGTTGGACCGGGGAGCTGTTTTTT.

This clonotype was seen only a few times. CDR3 sequence: CASSAPGGSGETQYF. In DNA, the CDR3 is TGTGCCAGCTCGGCCCCGGGGGGCTCGGGAGAGACCCAGTACTTC. The J gene is TRBJ2-5, the V gene TRBV18; D possibly corresponds to TRBD2 (7 bases). The CDR3 totals 15 residues. Germline CDR1 and CDR2: KGHSH and LQKENI. The V gene lost 6 bases and the J gene lost 4 bases, with 18 bases spanning the gap.

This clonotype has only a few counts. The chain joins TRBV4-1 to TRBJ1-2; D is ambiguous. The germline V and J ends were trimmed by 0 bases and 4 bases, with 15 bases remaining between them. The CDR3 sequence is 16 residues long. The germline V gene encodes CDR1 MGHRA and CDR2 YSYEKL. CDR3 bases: TGCGCCAGCAGCCAAGAAAATCTAGAACTCTTCTATGGCTACACCTTC. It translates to CASSQENLELFYGYTF.

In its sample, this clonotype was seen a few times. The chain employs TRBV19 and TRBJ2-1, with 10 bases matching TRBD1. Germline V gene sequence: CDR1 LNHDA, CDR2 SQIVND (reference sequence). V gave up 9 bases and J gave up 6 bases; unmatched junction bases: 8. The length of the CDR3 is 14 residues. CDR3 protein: CASSRDRGRNEQFF. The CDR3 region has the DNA TGTGCCAGCTCCCGGGACAGGGGACGCAATGAGCAGTTCTTC. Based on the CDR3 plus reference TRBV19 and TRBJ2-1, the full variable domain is DGGITQSPKYLFRKEGQNVTLSCEQNLNHDAMYWYRQDPGQGLRLIYYSQIVNDFQKGDIAEGYSVSREKKESFPLTVTSAQKNPTAFYLCASSRDRGRNEQFFGPGTRLTVL.

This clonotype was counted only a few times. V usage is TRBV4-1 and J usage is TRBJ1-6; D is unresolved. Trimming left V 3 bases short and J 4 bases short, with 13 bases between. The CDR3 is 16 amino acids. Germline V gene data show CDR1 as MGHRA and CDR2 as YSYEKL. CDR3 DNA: TGCGCCAGCAGCCAGCAGACGGGAGGTTATAATTCACCCCTCCACTTT. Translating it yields CASSQQTGGYNSPLHF.

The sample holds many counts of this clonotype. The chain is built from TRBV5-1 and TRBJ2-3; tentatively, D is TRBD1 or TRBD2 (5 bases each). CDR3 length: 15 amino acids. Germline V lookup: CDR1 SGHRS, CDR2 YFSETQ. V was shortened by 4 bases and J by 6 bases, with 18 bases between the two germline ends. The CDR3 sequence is CASSQVPGTFDTQYF. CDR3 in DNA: TGCGCCAGCAGCCAAGTCCCAGGGACGTTCGATACGCAGTATTTT.

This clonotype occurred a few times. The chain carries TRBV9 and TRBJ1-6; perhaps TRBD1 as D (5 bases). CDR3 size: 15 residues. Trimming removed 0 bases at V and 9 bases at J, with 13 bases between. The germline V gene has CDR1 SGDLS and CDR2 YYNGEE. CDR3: CASSVEGTPISPLHF. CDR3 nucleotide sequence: TGTGCCAGCAGCGTAGAGGGGACCCCAATTTCACCCCTCCACTTT.

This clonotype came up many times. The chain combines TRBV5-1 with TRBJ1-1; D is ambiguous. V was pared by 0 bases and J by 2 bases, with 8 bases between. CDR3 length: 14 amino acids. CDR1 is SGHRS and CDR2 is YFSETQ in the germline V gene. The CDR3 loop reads CASSLDAGNTEAFF. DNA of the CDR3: TGCGCCAGCAGCTTGGATGCGGGAAACACTGAAGCTTTCTTT.

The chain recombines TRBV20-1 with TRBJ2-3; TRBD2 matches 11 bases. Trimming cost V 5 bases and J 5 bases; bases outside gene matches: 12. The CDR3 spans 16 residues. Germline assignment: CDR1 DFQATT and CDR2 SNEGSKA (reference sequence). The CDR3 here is CSAPATSGGWIDTQYF. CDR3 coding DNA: TGCAGTGCTCCCGCTACTAGCGGGGGATGGATAGATACGCAGTATTTT.

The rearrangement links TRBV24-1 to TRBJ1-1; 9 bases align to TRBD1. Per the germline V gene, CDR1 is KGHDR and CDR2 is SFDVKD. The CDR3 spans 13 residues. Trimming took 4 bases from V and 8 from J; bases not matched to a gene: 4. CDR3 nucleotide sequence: TGTGCCACCAGTGACGGGACAGGGTTAGAAGCTTTCTTT. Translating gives CATSDGTGLEAFF.

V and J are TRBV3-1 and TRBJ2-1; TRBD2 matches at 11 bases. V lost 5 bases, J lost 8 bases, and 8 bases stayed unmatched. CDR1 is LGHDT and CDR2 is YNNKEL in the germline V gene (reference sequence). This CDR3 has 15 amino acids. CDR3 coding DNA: TGTGCCAGCAGCTTCATAGCGGGGGGGGTCGATGAGCAGTTCTTC. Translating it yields CASSFIAGGVDEQFF.

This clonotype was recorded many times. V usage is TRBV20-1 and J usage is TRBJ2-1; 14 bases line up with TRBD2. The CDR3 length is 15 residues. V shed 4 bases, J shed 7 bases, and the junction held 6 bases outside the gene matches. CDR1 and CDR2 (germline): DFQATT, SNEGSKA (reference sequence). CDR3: CSAIGTSGSGNEQFF. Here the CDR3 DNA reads TGCAGTGCTATAGGGACTAGCGGGAGCGGTAATGAGCAGTTCTTC.

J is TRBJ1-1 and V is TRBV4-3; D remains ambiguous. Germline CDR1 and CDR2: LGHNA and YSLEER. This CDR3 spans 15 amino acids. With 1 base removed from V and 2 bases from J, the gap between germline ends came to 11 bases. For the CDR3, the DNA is TGCGCCAGCAGCCAAGGAAACTCACATAACACTGAAGCTTTCTTT. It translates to CASSQGNSHNTEAFF.

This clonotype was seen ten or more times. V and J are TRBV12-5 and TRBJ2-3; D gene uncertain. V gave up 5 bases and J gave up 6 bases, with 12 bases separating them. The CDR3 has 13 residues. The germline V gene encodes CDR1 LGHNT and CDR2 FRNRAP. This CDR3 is CASGVIPEDTQYF. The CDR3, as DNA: TGTGCTAGTGGTGTGATCCCGGAGGATACGCAGTATTTT.

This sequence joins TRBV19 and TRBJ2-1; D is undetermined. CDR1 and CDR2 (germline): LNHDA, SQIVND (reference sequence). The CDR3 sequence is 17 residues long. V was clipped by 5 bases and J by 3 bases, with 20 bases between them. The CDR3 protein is CASSSPWAIPVYNEQFF. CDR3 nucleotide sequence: TGTGCCAGTAGTTCCCCATGGGCTATCCCCGTCTACAATGAGCAGTTCTTC.

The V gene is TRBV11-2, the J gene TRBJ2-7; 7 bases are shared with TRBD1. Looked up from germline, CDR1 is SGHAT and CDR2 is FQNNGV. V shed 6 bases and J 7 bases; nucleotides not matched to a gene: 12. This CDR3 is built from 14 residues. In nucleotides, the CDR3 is TGTGCCAGCAGTCCTCCGGGACAGCCTCTGGAGCAGTACTTC. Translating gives CASSPPGQPLEQYF.

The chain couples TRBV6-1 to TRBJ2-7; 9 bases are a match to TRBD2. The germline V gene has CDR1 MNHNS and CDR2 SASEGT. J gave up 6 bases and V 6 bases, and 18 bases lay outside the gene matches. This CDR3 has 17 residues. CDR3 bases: TGTGCCAGCAGCCAAGGCGCCCTAGCGGGGAAACAGGTCGAGCAGTACTTC. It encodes CASSQGALAGKQVEQYF.

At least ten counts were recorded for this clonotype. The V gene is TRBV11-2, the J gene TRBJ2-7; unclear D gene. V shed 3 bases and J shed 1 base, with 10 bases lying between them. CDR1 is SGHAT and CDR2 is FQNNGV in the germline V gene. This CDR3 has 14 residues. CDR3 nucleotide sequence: TGTGCCAGCAGCTTGCACGGGCCTTCCTACGAGCAGTACTTC. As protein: CASSLHGPSYEQYF.

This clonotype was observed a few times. This chain's CDR3 is CASSRDYQETQYF. CDR3 in DNA: TGCGCCAGCAGCCGGGACTATCAAGAGACCCAGTACTTC. J is TRBJ2-5 and V is TRBV5-1, with 7 bases aligning to TRBD2. The CDR3 is 13 residues long. V shed 4 bases and J 2 bases; nucleotides not matched to a gene: 2. Per germline, CDR1 SGHRS and CDR2 YFSETQ.

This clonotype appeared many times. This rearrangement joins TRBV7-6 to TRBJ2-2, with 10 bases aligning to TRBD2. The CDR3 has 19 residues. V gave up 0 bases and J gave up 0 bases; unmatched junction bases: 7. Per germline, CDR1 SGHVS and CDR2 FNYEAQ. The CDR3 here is CASSLALELAGSNTGELFF. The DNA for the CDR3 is TGTGCCAGCAGCTTAGCGCTCGAACTAGCGGGATCGAACACCGGGGAGCTGTTTTTT. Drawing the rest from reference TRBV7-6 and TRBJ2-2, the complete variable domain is GAGVSQSPRYKVTKRGQDVALRCDPISGHVSLYWYRQALGQGPEFLTYFNYEAQQDKSGLPNDRFSAERPEGSISTLTIQRTEQRDSAMYRCASSLALELAGSNTGELFFGEGSRLTVL.

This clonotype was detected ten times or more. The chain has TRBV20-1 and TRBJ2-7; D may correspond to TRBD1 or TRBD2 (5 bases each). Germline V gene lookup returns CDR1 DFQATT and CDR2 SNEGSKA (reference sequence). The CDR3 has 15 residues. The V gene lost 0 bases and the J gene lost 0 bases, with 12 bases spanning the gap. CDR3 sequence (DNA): TGCAGTGCTAGAGAGTCCGGGGACCACTCCTACGAGCAGTACTTC. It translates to CSARESGDHSYEQYF.

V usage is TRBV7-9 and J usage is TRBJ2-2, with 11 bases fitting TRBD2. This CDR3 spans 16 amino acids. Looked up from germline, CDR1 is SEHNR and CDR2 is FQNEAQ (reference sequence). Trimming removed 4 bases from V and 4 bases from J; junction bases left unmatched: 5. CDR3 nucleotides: TGTGCCAGCAGCTCACTAGCGGGGGTCCTCACCGGGGAGCTGTTTTTT. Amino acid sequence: CASSSLAGVLTGELFF.

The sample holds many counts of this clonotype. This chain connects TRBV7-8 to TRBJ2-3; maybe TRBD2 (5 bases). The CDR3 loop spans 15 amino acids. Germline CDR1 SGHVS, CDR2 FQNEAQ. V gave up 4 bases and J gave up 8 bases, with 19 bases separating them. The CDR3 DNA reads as TGTGCCAGCAGCTCCCCTCGGAGCTGGGGAGTTACGCAGTATTTT. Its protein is CASSSPRSWGVTQYF.

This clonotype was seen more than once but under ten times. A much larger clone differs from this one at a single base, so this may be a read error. This CDR3 is CASTGKRTSGRHTYEQYF. The DNA for the CDR3 is TGTGCCAGCACCGGTAAGAGGACTAGCGGGAGGCATACCTACGAGCAGTACTTC. The chain has TRBV6-1 and TRBJ2-7, with 14 bases fitting TRBD2. Germline loops: CDR1 MNHNS, CDR2 SASEGT. J was trimmed by 2 bases and V by 7 bases; bases with no gene match: 13. The CDR3 spans 18 residues.

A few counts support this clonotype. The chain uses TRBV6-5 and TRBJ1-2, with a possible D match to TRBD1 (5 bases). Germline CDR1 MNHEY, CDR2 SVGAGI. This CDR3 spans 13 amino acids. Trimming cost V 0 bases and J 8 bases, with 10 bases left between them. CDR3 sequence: CASSYSTAGGYTF. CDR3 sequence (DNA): TGTGCCAGCAGTTACTCGACAGCCGGGGGCTACACCTTC.